This is a list of T cell receptor beta chains from one sample in a study of blood T cells in healthy people across ages. TCRdb re-derived calls from the 5' RACE reads in MiXCR, one entry per CDR3 protein. The sample lists 1.5 million to 2 million distinct CDR3 sequences; approximately 30% were seen once. The specimen was blood. The receptors shown here come from a woman aged 25 to 39 in good health. The CDR3 runs from the conserved cysteine through the conserved F or W. A D gene is named only where the DNA matches it firmly. Clone size is not always given. Where it is, it says once, few, many or a class for expanded clones.

>few|TRBJ2-3|TRBD2|TRBV10-3
TGTGCCATCACCCAGGGCGGGGGGGTCACAGATACGCAGTATTTT
CAITQGGGVTDTQYF
>many|TRBJ2-1|TRBD2|TRBV7-2
TGTGCCAGCAGCTTATTAGGCGGGACTAGCTTCTACAATGAGCAGTTCTTC
CASSLLGGTSFYNEQFF
>few|TRBJ2-5|-|TRBV20-1
TGCAGTCCACGCCGGGGACTCAAATATGGGGAGCAGTACTTC
CSPRRGLKYGEQYF
>once|TRBJ1-5|-|TRBV29-1
TGCAGCGTTGGGGACGGTAGCAATCAGCCCCAGCATTTT
CSVGDGSNQPQHF
>-|TRBJ2-3|TRBD2|TRBV7-2
TGTGCCAGCAGCTTAGACAGCGGGGGCGGAGATACGCAGTATTTT
CASSLDSGGGDTQYF
>many|TRBJ2-1|TRBD2|TRBV7-9
TGTGCCAGCAGCAACCCGCCGGGACTAGCGACCAATGAGCAGTTCTTC
CASSNPPGLATNEQFF
>few|TRBJ2-2|TRBD2|TRBV7-2
TGTGCCAGCAGCTCGCTAAAGCGGGAGATTCCCGGGGAGCTGTTTTTT
CASSSLKREIPGELFF
>few|TRBJ1-2|-|TRBV20-1
TGCAGTGCTAGAGTTGCTAACTATGGCTACACCTTC
CSARVANYGYTF
>-|TRBJ2-3|-|TRBV28
TGTGCCAGCACCCCACGAAGGTTGCCGCAGTATTTT
CASTPRRLPQYF
>-|TRBJ1-1|-|TRBV6-5
TGTGCCAGCAGCCTAATAGGGGCAGGCATGAACACTGAAGCTTTCTTT
CASSLIGAGMNTEAFF
>few|TRBJ1-5|-|TRBV20-1
TGCAGTGCTAGAGTTGAGACAGTTAGCAATCAGCCCCAGCATTTT
CSARVETVSNQPQHF
>few|TRBJ2-7|-|TRBV12-3/TRBV12-4
TGTGCCAGCACTCTCTCGGGGGTCTACGAGCAGTACTTC
CASTLSGVYEQYF
>-|TRBJ1-2|TRBD1|TRBV5-1
TGCGCCAGCAGTACAACAGGGGGTCGTCCAAATGGCTACACCTTC
CASSTTGGRPNGYTF
>-|TRBJ1-1|-|TRBV6-5
TGTGCCAGCAGTTACGACGGGAGGTGGGTCACTGAAGCTTTCTTT
CASSYDGRWVTEAFF
>-|TRBJ2-7|-|TRBV7-2
TGTGCCAGCAGCTTAGTGGGACCGAACTACGAGCAGTACTTC
CASSLVGPNYEQYF
>many|TRBJ1-2|-|TRBV5-1
TGCGCCAGCAGCTTGGAGGGGCAGTCTTACTATGGCTACACCTTC
CASSLEGQSYYGYTF
>-|TRBJ1-5|-|TRBV12-3/TRBV12-4
TGTGCCAGCAGTCTCCGCCGGGGACCGAATCAGCCCCAGCATTTT
CASSLRRGPNQPQHF
>many|TRBJ2-5|-|TRBV29-1
TGCAGAGTACGGGATGGAGAGACCCAGTACTTC
CRVRDGETQYF
>few|TRBJ1-6|-|TRBV4-1
TGCGCCAGCAGCCAAGAAGAGTTAAGGGCCTATAATTCACCCCTCCACTTT
CASSQEELRAYNSPLHF
>-|TRBJ2-7|TRBD1|TRBV12-3/TRBV12-4
TGTGCCAGCAGTTTAGTTAGGGGGCCGTGGGAGCAGTACTTC
CASSLVRGPWEQYF
>-|TRBJ2-7|TRBD2|TRBV20-1
TGCAGTGCTAGAGACGTTTACCCGATTCTAGCGGGAGGCGCCGAGCAGTACTTC
CSARDVYPILAGGAEQYF
>few|TRBJ2-1|-|TRBV7-9
TGTGCCAGCAGCTCAGGCCAGTCCGTTGAGCAGTTCTTC
CASSSGQSVEQFF
>-|TRBJ2-2|-|TRBV13
TGTGCCAGCAGCTTCGGCCGGGAGTCGAACACCGGGGAGCTGTTTTTT
CASSFGRESNTGELFF
>-|TRBJ1-1|-|TRBV3-1
TGTGCCAGCAGCCCAGCCCCCGGGGTGAACACTGAAGCTTTCTTT
CASSPAPGVNTEAFF
>-|TRBJ2-1|-|TRBV9
TGTGCCAGCAGCGCCGGGACCGTCTCGCGCTCCTACAATGAGCAGTTCTTC
CASSAGTVSRSYNEQFF
>-|TRBJ2-7|-|TRBV7-2
TGTGCCAGCAGGAAATCAGGTGAATACGAGCAGTACTTC
CASRKSGEYEQYF
>few|TRBJ2-5|-|TRBV5-1
TGCGCCAGCAGCTTGGTCGCCGGACAGGGAGGGCAAGAGACCCAGTACTTC
CASSLVAGQGGQETQYF
>few|TRBJ2-6|TRBD1|TRBV27
TGTGCCAGCAGTTTATATAAGGGGGCGCTCCTCCCTGGGGCCAACGTCCTGACTTTC
CASSLYKGALLPGANVLTF
>few|TRBJ1-3|TRBD1|TRBV6-6
TGTGCCAGTATGACAGGGACTGGAAACACCATATATTTT
CASMTGTGNTIYF
>few|TRBJ2-5|TRBD2|TRBV2
TGTGCCAGCAGTCTGCTAATAGCGGGAGAGCAAGAGACCCAGTACTTC
CASSLLIAGEQETQYF
>many|TRBJ1-4|-|TRBV24-1
TGTGCCACCAGTGATAACAGAAGCACAACTAATGAAAAACTGTTTTTT
CATSDNRSTTNEKLFF
>-|TRBJ2-5|TRBD1|TRBV5-6
TGTGCCAGCAGCTTACAGGGGGCCTACCAAGAGACCCAGTACTTC
CASSLQGAYQETQYF
>-|TRBJ1-1|TRBD1|TRBV20-1
TGCAGTGCTAGAGATTTAACAGGGGGTGCCACTGAAGCTTTCTTT
CSARDLTGGATEAFF
>-|TRBJ2-7|TRBD1|TRBV11-2
TGTGCCAGCAGCTCGGGACAGGGGCCCTGCGAGCAGTACTTC
CASSSGQGPCEQYF
>many|TRBJ2-3|-|TRBV29-1
TGCAGCGGAAGTCAGACGGCCCAGGGTACGCAGTATTTT
CSGSQTAQGTQYF
>-|TRBJ2-7|-|TRBV3-1
TGTGCCAGCAGCCAGGAGGGGCGACTGGCCTACGAGCAGTACTTC
CASSQEGRLAYEQYF
>many|TRBJ2-1|-|TRBV10-2
TGCGCCAGCAGTCCCCCCACTAGTTTGAATGAGCAGTTCTTC
CASSPPTSLNEQFF
>-|TRBJ1-4|-|TRBV27
TGTGCCAGCAGCTCGGGACAATGGAATGAAAAACTGTTTTTT
CASSSGQWNEKLFF
>few|TRBJ2-3|TRBD1|TRBV6-5
TGTGCCAGCAGTTACAGGGACAGCGGTGGAGATACGCAGTATTTT
CASSYRDSGGDTQYF
>many|TRBJ2-1|-|TRBV11-2
TGTGCCAGCAGCTCCCAGGGGAAAAATAATTACAATGAGCAGTTCTTC
CASSSQGKNNYNEQFF
>many|TRBJ2-7|TRBD2|TRBV25-1
TGTGCCAGCAGCACACGGGTAGCGGGAGCAGGGTCCTACGAGCAGTACTTC
CASSTRVAGAGSYEQYF
>few|TRBJ2-1|TRBD2|TRBV7-2
TGTGCCAGCAGCCGAGACTTTCCCGGGACTAGCGGGTACAATGAGCAGTTCTTC
CASSRDFPGTSGYNEQFF
>-|TRBJ2-3|-|TRBV20-1
TGCAGTGCCCTTGTGGGGGCAGATACGCAGTATTTT
CSALVGADTQYF